This T cell receptor (beta chain) was captured by sequencing in a study of blood T cell repertoires in COVID-19. For the study at large: The samples span acute and convalescent COVID-19 from the United States, Italy and Spain.

Enrolled through a virtual design, the participants were between roughly 18 and 89 years of age and came from some 25 US areas. Cohort placement rested on clinical history that participants reported themselves. Sequencing used immunoSEQ multiplex PCR; TCRdb keeps in-frame clones, though not all of them. The repertoire holds a few hundred thousand clones, with around 84% as singletons. The CDR3 is made up of 16 amino acids. J is TRBJ1-5 and V is TRBV1. TRBV1 is a known pseudogene. Sample: PBMCs or T cells enriched from blood (not recorded which). This receptor was obtained from a man aged 40-49 years who had recovered from COVID-19. CDR3 in DNA: TGCACCAGCAGCCAAGATCGGGGGGGGGATAATCAGCCCCAGCATTTT. Amino acid sequence: CTSSQDRGGDNQPQHF.